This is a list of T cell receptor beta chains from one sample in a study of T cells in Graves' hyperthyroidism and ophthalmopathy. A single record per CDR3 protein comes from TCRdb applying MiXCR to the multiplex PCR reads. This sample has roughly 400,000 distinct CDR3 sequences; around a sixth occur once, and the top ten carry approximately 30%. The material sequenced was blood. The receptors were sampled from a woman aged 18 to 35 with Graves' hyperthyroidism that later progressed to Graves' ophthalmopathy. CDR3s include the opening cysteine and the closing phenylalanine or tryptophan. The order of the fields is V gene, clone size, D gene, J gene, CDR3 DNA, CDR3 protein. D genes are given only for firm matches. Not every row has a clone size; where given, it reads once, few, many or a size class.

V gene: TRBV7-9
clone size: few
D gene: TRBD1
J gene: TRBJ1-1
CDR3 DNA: TGTGCCAGCGGCTATCTGGGACAGGGTTTGACTGAAGCTTTCTTT
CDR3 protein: CASGYLGQGLTEAFF

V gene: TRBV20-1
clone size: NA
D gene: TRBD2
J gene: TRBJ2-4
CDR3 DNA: TGCAGTGCTAGAAGTACGGGAGGCAAAAACATTCAGTACTTC
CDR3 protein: CSARSTGGKNIQYF

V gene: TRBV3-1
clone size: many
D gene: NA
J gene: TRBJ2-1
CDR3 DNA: TGTGCCAGCAGCCAAGATTCGAACAGTTACAATGAGCAGTTCTTC
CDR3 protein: CASSQDSNSYNEQFF

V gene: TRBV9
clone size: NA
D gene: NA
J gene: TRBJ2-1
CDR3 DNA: TGTGCCAGCAGCGGCCTTGACAATGAGCAGTTCTTC
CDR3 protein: CASSGLDNEQFF

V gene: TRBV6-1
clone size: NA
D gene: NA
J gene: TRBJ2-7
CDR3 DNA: TGTGCCTTCGAGGATGACTCGGGGTACGAGCAGTACTTC
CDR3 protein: CAFEDDSGYEQYF

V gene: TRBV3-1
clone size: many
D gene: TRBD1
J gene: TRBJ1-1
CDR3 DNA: TGTGCCAGCAGGCAAGGGGGCATGAACACTGAAGCTTTCTTT
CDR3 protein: CASRQGGMNTEAFF

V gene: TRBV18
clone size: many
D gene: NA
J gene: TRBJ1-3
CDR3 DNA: TGTGCCAGCTCATCCCGACCGGGTACGAACGGAAACACCATATATTTT
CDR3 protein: CASSSRPGTNGNTIYF

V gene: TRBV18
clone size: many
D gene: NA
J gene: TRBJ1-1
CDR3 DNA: TGTGCCAGCTCACCTCAGCAGAACACTGAAGCTTTCTTT
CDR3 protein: CASSPQQNTEAFF

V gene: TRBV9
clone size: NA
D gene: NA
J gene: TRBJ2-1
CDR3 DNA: TGTGCCAGCAGCGTAGAGGTGGGTGAGCAGTTCTTC
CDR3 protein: CASSVEVGEQFF

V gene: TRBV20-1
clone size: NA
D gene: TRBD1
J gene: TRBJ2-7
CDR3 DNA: TGCAGTGCTAGAGATCTTAACCGCCGGCAGGGGGCGTACGAGCAGTACTTC
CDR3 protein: CSARDLNRRQGAYEQYF

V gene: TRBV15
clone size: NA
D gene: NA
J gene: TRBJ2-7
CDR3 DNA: TGTGCCACCAGCAGGGAGTTAGCGGAGCCCTACAATGAGCAGTACTTC
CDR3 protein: CATSRELAEPYNEQYF

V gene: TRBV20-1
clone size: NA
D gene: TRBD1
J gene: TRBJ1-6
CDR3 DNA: TGCAGTGCCAGGGGGACAGGGGGCAATTCACCCCTCCACTTT
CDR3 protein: CSARGTGGNSPLHF

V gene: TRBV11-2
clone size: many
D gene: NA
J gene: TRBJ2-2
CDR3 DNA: TGTGCCAGCAGCTTAGCCGGGACAGGGTTATTAGCGGGACCCACCGGGGAGCTGTTTTTT
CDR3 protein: CASSLAGTGLLAGPTGELFF

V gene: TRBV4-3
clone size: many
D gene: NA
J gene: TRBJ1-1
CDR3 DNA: TGCGCCAGCAGCCAAGGCACGGGTCGGGACACTGAAGCTTTCTTT
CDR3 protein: CASSQGTGRDTEAFF

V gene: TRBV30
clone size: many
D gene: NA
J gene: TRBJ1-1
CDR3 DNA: TGTGCCTGGAGTGTACAGGCCGAAGCTTTCTTT
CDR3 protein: CAWSVQAEAFF

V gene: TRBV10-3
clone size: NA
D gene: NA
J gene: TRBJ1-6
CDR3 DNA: TGTGCCATCAGTGAGTCGGCGAAGTCGGCCCTCCACTTT
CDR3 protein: CAISESAKSALHF

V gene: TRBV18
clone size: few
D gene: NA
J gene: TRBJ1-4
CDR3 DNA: TGTGCCAGCTCATACGCCGGGCTTTCAACTAATGAAAAACTGTTTTTT
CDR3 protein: CASSYAGLSTNEKLFF

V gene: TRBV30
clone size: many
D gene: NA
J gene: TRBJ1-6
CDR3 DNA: TGTGCCTGGAGTGCCGGGACACTGAAATTATCGAATTCACCCCTCCACTTT
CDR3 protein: CAWSAGTLKLSNSPLHF

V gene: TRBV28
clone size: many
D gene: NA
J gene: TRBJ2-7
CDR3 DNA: TGTGCCAGCAGTTTTGTCTGGGGCGGCAACGAGCAGTACTTC
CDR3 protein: CASSFVWGGNEQYF

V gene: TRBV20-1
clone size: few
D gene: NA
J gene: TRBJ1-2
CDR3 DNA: TGCAGTGCTCGAGGGATTTTGTTCAGTGGGGGGAACTATGGCTACACCTTC
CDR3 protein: CSARGILFSGGNYGYTF

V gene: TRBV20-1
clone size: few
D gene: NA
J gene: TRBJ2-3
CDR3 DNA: TGCAGTGCCGGGGGCCAGGTGCTTGGAGATACGCAGTATTTT
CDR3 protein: CSAGGQVLGDTQYF

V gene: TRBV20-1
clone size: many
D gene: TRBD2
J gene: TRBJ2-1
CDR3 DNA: TGCAGTGCTAGTGCTAGCGGGAGTGGTGTCTCCTACAATGAGCAGTTCTTC
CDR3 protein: CSASASGSGVSYNEQFF

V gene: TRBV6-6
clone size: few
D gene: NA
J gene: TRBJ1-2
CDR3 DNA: TGTGCCAGCAGTTACTCTACCGGGACTACAAGCTACACCTTC
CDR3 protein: CASSYSTGTTSYTF

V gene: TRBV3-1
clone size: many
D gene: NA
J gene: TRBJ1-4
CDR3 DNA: TGTGCCAGCAGCCCGGACAGCCTCTTCAATGAAAAACTGTTTTTT
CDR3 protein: CASSPDSLFNEKLFF

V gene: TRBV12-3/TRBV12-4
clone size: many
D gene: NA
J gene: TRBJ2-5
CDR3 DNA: TGTGCCAGCACCGCGGGTGTCCAAGAGACCCAGTACTTC
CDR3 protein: CASTAGVQETQYF

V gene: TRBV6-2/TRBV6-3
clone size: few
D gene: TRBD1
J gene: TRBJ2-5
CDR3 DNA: TGTGCCAGCAGTACTGACAGGGGAGAGACCCAGTACTTC
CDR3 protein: CASSTDRGETQYF

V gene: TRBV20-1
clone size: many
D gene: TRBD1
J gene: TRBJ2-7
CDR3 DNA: TGCAGTGCGTTCCCCCGGGACAGGAGCTCCTACGAGCAGTACTTC
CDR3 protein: CSAFPRDRSSYEQYF

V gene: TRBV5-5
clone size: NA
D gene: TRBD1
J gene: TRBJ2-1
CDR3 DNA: TGTGCCAGCAGCTCCGGGACAGAGTACTACAATGAGCAGTTCTTC
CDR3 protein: CASSSGTEYYNEQFF

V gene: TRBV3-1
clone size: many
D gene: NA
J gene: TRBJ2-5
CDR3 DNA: TGTGCCAGCAGCCGGATGTTGACAGAACAAGAGACCCAGTACTTC
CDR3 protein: CASSRMLTEQETQYF

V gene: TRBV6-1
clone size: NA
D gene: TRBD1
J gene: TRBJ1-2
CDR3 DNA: TGTGCCAGCAGTTATTCTGGACAGGGCTATGGCTACACCTTC
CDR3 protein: CASSYSGQGYGYTF

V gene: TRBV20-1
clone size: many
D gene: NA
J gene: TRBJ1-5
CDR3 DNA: TGCAGTGCCCTAGGGGGAAGCAATCAGCCCCAGCATTTT
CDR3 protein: CSALGGSNQPQHF

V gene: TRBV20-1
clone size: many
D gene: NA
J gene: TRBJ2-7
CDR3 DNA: TGCAGTGCTCCCGGGACTTGGGACGCCTACGAGCAGTACTTC
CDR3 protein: CSAPGTWDAYEQYF

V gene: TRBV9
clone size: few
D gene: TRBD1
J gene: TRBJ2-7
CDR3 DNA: TGTGCCAGCAGCGTAGCTCCGGACAGGGCCTACGAGCAGTACTTC
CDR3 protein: CASSVAPDRAYEQYF

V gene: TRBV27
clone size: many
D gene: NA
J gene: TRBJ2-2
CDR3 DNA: TGTGCCAGCAGTTTTTGGCAGACCGGGGAGCTGTTTTTT
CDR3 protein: CASSFWQTGELFF

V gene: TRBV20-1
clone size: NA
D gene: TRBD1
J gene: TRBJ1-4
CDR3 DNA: TGCAGTGCAGCGGGACAGCTAAATGAAAAACTGTTTTTT
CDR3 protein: CSAAGQLNEKLFF

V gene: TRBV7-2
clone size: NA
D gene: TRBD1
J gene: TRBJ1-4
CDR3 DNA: TGTGCCAGCAGCCTAGAGGCAACCGGGACAGGAAATGAAAAACTGTTTTTT
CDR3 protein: CASSLEATGTGNEKLFF

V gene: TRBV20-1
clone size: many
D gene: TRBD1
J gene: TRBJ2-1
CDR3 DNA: TGCAGTGCTCTTTCCGAGCCGGGACAGGGGGCAGAGCAGTTCTTC
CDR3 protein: CSALSEPGQGAEQFF

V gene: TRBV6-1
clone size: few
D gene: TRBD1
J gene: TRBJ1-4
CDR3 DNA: TGTGCCAGCAGTCTGCCAGGGGGACGGAGAAAACTGTTTTTT
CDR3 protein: CASSLPGGRRKLFF

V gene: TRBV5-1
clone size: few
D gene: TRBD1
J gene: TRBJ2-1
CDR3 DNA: TGCGCCAGCAGCTTGTCTCCGGGACAGGGATCCAATGAGCAGTTCTTC
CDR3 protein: CASSLSPGQGSNEQFF

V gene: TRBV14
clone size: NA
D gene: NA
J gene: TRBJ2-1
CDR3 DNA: TGTGCCAGCAGCCAAGATATTCGGGAGAAGCAGTTCTTC
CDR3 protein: CASSQDIREKQFF

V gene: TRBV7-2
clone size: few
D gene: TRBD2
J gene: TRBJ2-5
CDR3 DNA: TGTGCCAGCAGATTTTACGGGGGGGAAGAGACCCAGTACTTC
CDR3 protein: CASRFYGGEETQYF

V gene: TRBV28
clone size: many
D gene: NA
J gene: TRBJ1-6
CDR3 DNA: TGTGCCAGCAGTAGCTCGGGGGGGTCTAATTCACCCCTCCACTTT
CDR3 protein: CASSSSGGSNSPLHF

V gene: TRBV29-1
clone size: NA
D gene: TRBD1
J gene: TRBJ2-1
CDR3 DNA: TGCAGCGCCTCGGGACAGGGGAAAAATGAGCAGTTCTTC
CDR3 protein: CSASGQGKNEQFF

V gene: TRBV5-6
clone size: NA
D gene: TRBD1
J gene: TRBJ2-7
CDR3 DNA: TGTGCCAGCAGCCACAGCGGAGTCGGGACAGAATCCTACGAGCAGTACTTC
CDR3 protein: CASSHSGVGTESYEQYF

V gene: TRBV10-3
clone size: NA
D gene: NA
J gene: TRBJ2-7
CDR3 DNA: TGTGCCATCAGTGAGCAGGGTAGCTACGAGCAGTACTTC
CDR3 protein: CAISEQGSYEQYF

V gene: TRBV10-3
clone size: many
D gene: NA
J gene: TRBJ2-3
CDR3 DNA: TGTGCCATCAGTGTTTCGACGGAAGCCAGAACGCAGTATTTT
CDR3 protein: CAISVSTEARTQYF

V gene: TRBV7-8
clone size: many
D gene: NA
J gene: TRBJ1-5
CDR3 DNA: TGTGCCAGCAGCTTAGGATATGTGGGGGCGCAGAGTCAGCCCCAGCATTTT
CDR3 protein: CASSLGYVGAQSQPQHF

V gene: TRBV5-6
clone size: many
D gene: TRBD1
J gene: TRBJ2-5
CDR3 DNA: TGTGCCAGCAGCTCCGGGACAGGGGCGGAGACCCAGTACTTC
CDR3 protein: CASSSGTGAETQYF

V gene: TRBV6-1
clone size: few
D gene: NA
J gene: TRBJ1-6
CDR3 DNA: TGTGCCAGCAGAGAGAGCTCCTATAATTCACCCCTCCACTTT
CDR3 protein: CASRESSYNSPLHF

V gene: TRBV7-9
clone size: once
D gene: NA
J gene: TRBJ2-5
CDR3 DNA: TGTGCCAGCAGCCAAATTAACCCCTGGGAGACCCAGTACTTC
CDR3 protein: CASSQINPWETQYF

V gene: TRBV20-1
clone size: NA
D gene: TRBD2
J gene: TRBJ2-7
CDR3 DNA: TGCAGTGCTTTGGCGCGAAGTGGTAGCGGGAGCTACGAGCAGTACTTC
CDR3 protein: CSALARSGSGSYEQYF

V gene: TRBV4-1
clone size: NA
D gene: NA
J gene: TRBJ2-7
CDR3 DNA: TGCGCCAGCAGCCAAGATCCCCCCACTAGCTCGAGTTACGAGCAGTACTTC
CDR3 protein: CASSQDPPTSSSYEQYF

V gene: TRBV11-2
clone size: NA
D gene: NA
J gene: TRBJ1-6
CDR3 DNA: TGTGCCAGCAGCCCCTGGGGGGCCAGCTCCTATAATTCACCCCTCCACTTT
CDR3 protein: CASSPWGASSYNSPLHF

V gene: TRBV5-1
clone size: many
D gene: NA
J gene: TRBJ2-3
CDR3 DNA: TGCGCCAGCAGCTTGGAGGGTAGCGTAACGGTGGATACGCAGTATTTT
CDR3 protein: CASSLEGSVTVDTQYF